Listed below are T cell receptor beta chains from one sample, sequenced in a study of blood T cell repertoires in COVID-19. Data came from immunoSEQ multiplex PCR; TCRdb stores just in-frame clones and leaves some out. Found here are fewer than 350,000 clones, around 89% of them singletons; the top ten hold about 1.7%. Sequenced input: PBMCs or T cells enriched from blood (not recorded which). The receptors here all came from a woman aged 18 to 35 with acute COVID-19. The CDR3 runs from the conserved cysteine through the conserved F or W. Each record gives: J gene, V gene, clone size, D gene, CDR3 protein, CDR3 DNA. The D gene is left open where the match is weak. A row's size may be missing; if present it is once, few, many or a size class.

J: TRBJ1-2
V: TRBV27
size: once
D: -
CDR3: CASSPGGGMDGYTF
DNA: TGTGCCAGCAGTCCTGGGGGGGGGATGGATGGCTACACCTTC

J: TRBJ2-7
V: TRBV2
size: -
D: -
CDR3: CASSVGGEQYF
DNA: TGTGCCAGCAGTGTCGGGGGCGAGCAGTACTTC

J: TRBJ1-1
V: TRBV5-4
size: -
D: -
CDR3: CASSRSLMGVNEAFF
DNA: TGTGCCAGCAGCCGTTCCTTGATGGGCGTTAATGAAGCTTTCTTT

J: TRBJ1-4
V: TRBV2
size: -
D: -
CDR3: CASSELQGGNEKLFF
DNA: TGTGCCAGCAGTGAACTCCAGGGTGGTAATGAAAAACTGTTTTTT

J: TRBJ2-1
V: TRBV19
size: -
D: TRBD2
CDR3: CASSLRLAGIYNEQFF
DNA: TGTGCCAGTAGTCTGAGACTAGCGGGGATATACAATGAGCAGTTCTTC

J: TRBJ1-1
V: TRBV27
size: -
D: TRBD1
CDR3: CASQPNRGNTEAFF
DNA: TGTGCCAGCCAACCCAACAGGGGGAACACTGAAGCTTTCTTT

J: TRBJ1-1
V: TRBV4-1
size: -
D: -
CDR3: CASSQDGGPNTEAFF
DNA: TGCGCCAGCAGCCAAGACGGGGGACCTAACACTGAAGCTTTCTTT

J: TRBJ2-7
V: TRBV15
size: few
D: TRBD2
CDR3: CATSSGGSSSYEQYF
DNA: TGTGCCACCAGCAGCGGCGGGAGTAGTTCCTACGAGCAGTACTTC

J: TRBJ1-2
V: TRBV27
size: -
D: -
CDR3: CASRDGGGNYGYTF
DNA: TGTGCCAGCAGAGACGGGGGTGGTAACTATGGCTACACCTTC

J: TRBJ1-5
V: TRBV9
size: -
D: -
CDR3: CASSVGSGGNQPQHF
DNA: TGTGCCAGCAGCGTAGGGTCAGGGGGCAATCAGCCCCAGCATTTT

J: TRBJ1-2
V: TRBV7-9
size: -
D: -
CDR3: CASSLGYGKGYTF
DNA: TGTGCCAGCAGCTTAGGTTACGGGAAGGGCTACACCTTC

J: TRBJ1-2
V: TRBV28
size: -
D: TRBD1
CDR3: CASSSGTGWYGYTF
DNA: TGTGCCAGCAGTAGCGGGACAGGGTGGTATGGCTACACCTTC

J: TRBJ2-3
V: TRBV27
size: -
D: -
CDR3: CASSRSFVGTDTQYF
DNA: TGTGCCAGCAGCCGTTCGTTTGTCGGCACAGATACGCAGTATTTT

J: TRBJ2-1
V: TRBV5-4
size: -
D: -
CDR3: CASSPDTSYNEQFF
DNA: TGTGCCAGCAGCCCCGACACTTCCTACAATGAGCAGTTCTTC

J: TRBJ1-5
V: TRBV2
size: -
D: -
CDR3: CASTKRGGLGGNQPQHF
DNA: TGTGCCAGCACCAAACGGGGGGGTCTGGGGGGCAATCAGCCCCAGCATTTT

J: TRBJ2-3
V: TRBV30
size: -
D: TRBD2
CDR3: CAWSVGGGNTDTQYF
DNA: TGTGCCTGGAGTGTTGGCGGGGGTAACACAGATACGCAGTATTTT

J: TRBJ2-3
V: TRBV12-3/TRBV12-4
size: -
D: -
CDR3: CASIQSNTQYF
DNA: TGTGCCAGCATCCAATCCAATACGCAGTATTTT

J: TRBJ1-2
V: TRBV7-9
size: -
D: -
CDR3: CASSSYDRIRYGYTF
DNA: TGTGCCAGCAGCTCCTATGACAGGATCCGCTATGGCTACACCTTC

J: TRBJ2-3
V: TRBV5-4
size: -
D: -
CDR3: CASSLWGVDTQYF
DNA: TGTGCCAGCAGCTTATGGGGGGTTGATACGCAGTATTTT

J: TRBJ2-7
V: TRBV29-1
size: -
D: -
CDR3: CSVEDQYEQYF
DNA: TGCAGCGTTGAAGACCAGTACGAGCAGTACTTC

J: TRBJ1-5
V: TRBV28
size: once
D: -
CDR3: CASSLALEGVVHQPQHF
DNA: TGTGCCAGCAGTTTAGCCCTCGAGGGGGTCGTTCATCAGCCCCAGCATTTT

J: TRBJ2-1
V: TRBV7-8
size: -
D: TRBD2
CDR3: CASSSFMGGTSEQFF
DNA: TGTGCCAGCAGCTCCTTTATGGGAGGGACTAGTGAGCAGTTCTTC

J: TRBJ1-4
V: TRBV5-6
size: -
D: TRBD1
CDR3: CASSLAPEQGAGDGEKLFF
DNA: TGTGCCAGCAGCTTGGCCCCGGAACAGGGGGCTGGGGATGGCGAAAAACTGTTTTTT

J: TRBJ2-5
V: TRBV9
size: -
D: TRBD1
CDR3: CASSVGQGRGETQYF
DNA: TGTGCCAGCAGCGTTGGACAGGGGCGGGGAGAGACCCAGTACTTC

J: TRBJ1-3
V: TRBV18
size: once
D: -
CDR3: CASSHGQAGNTIYF
DNA: TGTGCCAGCTCTCACGGACAAGCTGGAAACACCATATATTTT

J: TRBJ2-5
V: TRBV5-1
size: -
D: -
CDR3: CASSLVDTQETQYF
DNA: TGCGCCAGCAGCTTGGTGGACACCCAAGAGACCCAGTACTTC

J: TRBJ2-7
V: TRBV2
size: -
D: TRBD2
CDR3: CASSTSLGRYEQYF
DNA: TGTGCCAGCTCGACTAGCCTAGGACGCTACGAGCAGTACTTC

J: TRBJ2-2
V: TRBV10-3
size: -
D: TRBD1
CDR3: CAIRGTGGTGELFF
DNA: TGTGCCATCAGGGGGACAGGGGGGACCGGGGAGCTGTTTTTT

J: TRBJ2-1
V: TRBV27
size: -
D: -
CDR3: CASRTDSYNEQFF
DNA: TGTGCCAGCAGAACTGATTCCTACAATGAGCAGTTCTTC

J: TRBJ2-7
V: TRBV30
size: -
D: TRBD2
CDR3: CAWSGPWGGEQYF
DNA: TGTGCCTGGAGTGGCCCCTGGGGGGGCGAGCAGTACTTC

J: TRBJ2-3
V: TRBV20-1
size: -
D: TRBD1
CDR3: CSASDRVVPTDTQYF
DNA: TGCAGTGCTAGTGACAGGGTTGTCCCCACAGATACGCAGTATTTT

J: TRBJ1-5
V: TRBV6-5
size: -
D: TRBD1
CDR3: CASRAGTGGFQPQHF
DNA: TGTGCCAGCAGAGCCGGGACAGGGGGCTTTCAGCCCCAGCATTTT

J: TRBJ1-6
V: TRBV9
size: -
D: -
CDR3: CASSVGSGYSPLHF
DNA: TGTGCCAGCAGCGTAGGCTCAGGTTATTCACCCCTCCACTTT

J: TRBJ2-1
V: TRBV3-1/TRBV3-2
size: -
D: TRBD2
CDR3: CASSHLRGLADNEQFF
DNA: TGTGCCAGCAGCCACCTTCGGGGACTAGCTGACAATGAGCAGTTCTTC

J: TRBJ1-5
V: TRBV6-5
size: -
D: -
CDR3: CATEPGLINQPQHF
DNA: TGTGCCACCGAGCCGGGACTCATCAATCAGCCCCAGCATTTT

J: TRBJ2-7
V: TRBV3-1/TRBV3-2
size: -
D: -
CDR3: CASSQVSSYEQYF
DNA: TGTGCCAGCAGCCAAGTCAGCTCCTACGAGCAGTACTTC

J: TRBJ2-7
V: TRBV16
size: -
D: -
CDR3: CASSPSAYEQYF
DNA: TGTGCCAGCAGCCCCAGCGCCTACGAGCAGTACTTC

J: TRBJ2-1
V: TRBV19
size: -
D: -
CDR3: CASSIRGQSSYNEQFF
DNA: TGTGCCAGTAGTATAAGGGGACAAAGCTCCTACAATGAGCAGTTCTTC

J: TRBJ2-7
V: TRBV11-2
size: few
D: TRBD1
CDR3: CASSRDRRNPYEQYF
DNA: TGTGCCAGCAGCCGGGACAGGCGAAACCCCTACGAGCAGTACTTC

J: TRBJ2-1
V: TRBV30
size: -
D: -
CDR3: CAWKAESSYNEQFF
DNA: TGTGCCTGGAAAGCGGAAAGCTCCTACAATGAGCAGTTCTTC

J: TRBJ2-7
V: TRBV18
size: -
D: -
CDR3: CASSPGLGNEQYF
DNA: TGTGCCAGCTCACCGGGACTCGGGAACGAGCAGTACTTC

J: TRBJ2-1
V: TRBV10-1
size: few
D: TRBD2
CDR3: CASSEEREISYNEQFF
DNA: TGCGCCAGCAGTGAGGAGCGGGAAATTTCCTACAATGAGCAGTTCTTC

J: TRBJ2-2
V: TRBV4-3
size: -
D: TRBD2
CDR3: CASSQGLASIGELFF
DNA: TGCGCCAGCAGCCAAGGACTAGCGAGTATCGGGGAGCTGTTTTTT

J: TRBJ2-5
V: TRBV11-2
size: -
D: -
CDR3: CASSLVGPPYQETQYF
DNA: TGTGCCAGCAGCTTAGTGGGGCCCCCGTACCAAGAGACCCAGTACTTC

J: TRBJ2-5
V: TRBV3-1/TRBV3-2
size: -
D: TRBD2
CDR3: CASSHAVGLAGVRTQYF
DNA: TGTGCCAGCAGCCATGCCGTTGGACTAGCGGGAGTTAGGACCCAGTACTTC

J: TRBJ1-1
V: TRBV18
size: -
D: TRBD1
CDR3: CASSPDRENTEAFF
DNA: TGTGCCAGCTCACCTGACAGGGAGAACACTGAAGCTTTCTTT

J: TRBJ2-1
V: TRBV5-1
size: -
D: -
CDR3: CASSLGAVIGDNEQFF
DNA: TGCGCCAGCAGCTTGGGGGCGGTGATCGGGGACAATGAGCAGTTCTTC

J: TRBJ1-2
V: TRBV5-1
size: -
D: -
CDR3: CASSLTGGLGYTF
DNA: TGCGCCAGCAGCCTCACGGGAGGGCTTGGCTACACCTTC

J: TRBJ2-7
V: TRBV30
size: -
D: TRBD1
CDR3: CAWMTGQGVHEQYF
DNA: TGTGCCTGGATGACGGGACAGGGGGTCCACGAGCAGTACTTC